A single sample is the source of the 18 T cell receptor beta chains below, sequenced in a study of OX40 agonist ivuxolimab in advanced cancers. Generated by immunoSEQ multiplex PCR, the TCRdb table keeps only in-frame clones and is missing some. Here the sample spans about 46,000 clones, approximately 89% being singletons. Sequencing was performed on CD4+ or CD8+ T cells sorted from blood, taken in a trial of the OX40 agonist ivuxolimab. The receptors were sampled from an adult with an advanced solid tumor such as melanoma, head and neck, liver or kidney cancer.

Here the CDR3 reads CASRGGASLYEQYF. In nucleotides, the CDR3 is TGTGCCAGCAGGGGGGGAGCCAGCCTCTACGAGCAGTACTTC. V and J are TRBV6-5 and TRBJ2-7; D may be TRBD2 (6 bases). The CDR3 is 14 residues long. V was cut by 6 bases and J by 3 bases, with 15 bases left in between. CDR1 and CDR2 (germline): MNHEY, SVGAGI.

The rearrangement joins TRBV7-6 to TRBJ1-1; 7 nucleotides line up with TRBD1. CDR1 and CDR2 from the germline V gene are SGHVS and FNYEAQ. This CDR3 is built from 14 residues. J gave up 2 bases and V 7 bases, and 7 bases lay outside the gene matches. CDR3 residues: CASTSGGGNTEAFF. CDR3 DNA: TGTGCCAGCACCTCAGGGGGGGGCAACACTGAAGCTTTCTTT.

With respect to this clone: The CDR3 ends on some other residue instead of the conserved phenylalanine or tryptophan, so this is likely a read error. The limits of the CDR3 on the DNA are not certain, so only TCRdb's listed CDR3 is given. The chain couples TRBV5-1 to TRBJ1-2. The CDR3 adds up to 13 amino acids, both ends counted. Looked up from germline, CDR1 is SGHRS and CDR2 is YFSETQ. The CDR3 is CASCTRSVRKTYG.

The chain links TRBV2 to TRBJ1-2; D is unclear. The CDR3 consists of 14 residues. Germline CDR1 is SNHLY and CDR2 is FYNNEI. V lost 2 bases and J 0 bases, leaving 7 bases between the germline ends. The CDR3 sequence: CASSESITNYGYTF. CDR3 DNA sequence: TGTGCCAGCAGTGAAAGCATTACTAACTATGGCTACACCTTC.

The genes are TRBV19 and TRBJ2-2; tentative D call: TRBD2 (5 bases). V was pared by 3 bases and J by 9 bases, with 17 bases between. Germline V lookup: CDR1 LNHDA, CDR2 SQIVND (reference sequence). This CDR3 comprises 15 residues. CDR3 bases: TGTGCCAGTAGTATGGCTAGCCTCCTGGGTTGGGAGCTGTTTTTT. Translated, it gives CASSMASLLGWELFF. Together with reference TRBV19 and TRBJ2-2, the CDR3 gives the full variable domain: DGGITQSPKYLFRKEGQNVTLSCEQNLNHDAMYWYRQDPGQGLRLIYYSQIVNDFQKGDIAEGYSVSREKKESFPLTVTSAQKNPTAFYLCASSMASLLGWELFFGEGSRLTVL.

V usage is TRBV28 and J usage is TRBJ1-2; D gene ambiguous. V was cut by 2 bases and J by 8 bases, with 21 bases left in between. Germline CDR1 is MDHEN and CDR2 is SYDVKM. The CDR3 spans 16 residues. In DNA, the CDR3 is TGTGCCAGCAGTTTACCGGTGCATGATGGCGGTCGGGGCTACACCTTC. This codes for CASSLPVHDGGRGYTF.

The chain links TRBV7-2 to TRBJ1-3, with D unclear. The germline V and J ends were trimmed by 2 bases and 0 bases, with 8 bases remaining between them. The germline V gene encodes CDR1 SGHTA and CDR2 FQGNSA. The CDR3 extends over 15 amino acids. The DNA for the CDR3 is TGTGCCAGCAGCTTATGGGGAGACTCTGGAAACACCATATATTTT. Protein product: CASSLWGDSGNTIYF.

In this sample, this clone is medium-sized. The rearrangement joins TRBV2 to TRBJ2-3, with D possibly matching TRBD2 (6 bases). CDR1 and CDR2 from the germline V gene are SNHLY and FYNNEI. The CDR3 has 14 amino acids. The germline V and J ends were trimmed by 6 bases and 2 bases, with 12 bases remaining between them. CDR3 coding DNA: TGTGCCAGCAGGGGACTGAGTCCCACAGATACGCAGTATTTT. Its translation is CASRGLSPTDTQYF. Full variable domain (outside the CDR3, taken from reference TRBV2 and TRBJ2-3): EPEVTQTPSHQVTQMGQEVILRCVPISNHLYFYWYRQILGQKVEFLVSFYNNEISEKSEIFDDQFSVERPDGSNFTLKIRSTKLEDSAMYFCASRGLSPTDTQYFGPGTRLTVL.

The chain joins TRBV28 to TRBJ1-2; 9 positions match TRBD1. V shed 5 bases, J shed 5 bases, and the junction held 9 bases outside the gene matches. There are 15 residues in the CDR3. Germline V gene sequence: CDR1 MDHEN, CDR2 SYDVKM. The CDR3 region is CASSPRTGVRYGYTF. CDR3 DNA: TGTGCCAGCAGTCCCAGGACAGGGGTCAGGTATGGCTACACCTTC.

This chain uses TRBV30 with TRBJ2-1; D ambiguous. Trimming left V 0 bases short and J 7 bases short, with 4 bases between. Germline CDR1 is GTSNPN and CDR2 is SVGIG (reference sequence). The CDR3 extends over 11 amino acids. CDR3 coding DNA: TGTGCCTGGAGTGTAATGAATGAGCAGTTCTTC. Protein sequence: CAWSVMNEQFF. Looking up the rest from reference TRBV30 and TRBJ2-1 gives the full variable domain: SQTIHQWPATLVQPVGSPLSLECTVEGTSNPNLYWYRQAAGRGLQLLFYSVGIGQISSEVPQNLSASRPQDRQFILSSKKLLLSDSGFYLCAWSVMNEQFFGPGTRLTVL.

The chain employs TRBV6-6 and TRBJ1-5; no reliable D call. Germline loops: CDR1 MNHNY, CDR2 SVGAGI (reference sequence). Trimming removed 2 bases from V and 6 bases from J, with 8 bases in between. This CDR3 has 13 residues. The CDR3 nucleotides are TGTGCCAGCAGTTACGAAGGATCTCAGCCCCAGCATTTT. The encoded protein is CASSYEGSQPQHF.

The J gene is TRBJ1-2, the V gene TRBV5-8, with D perhaps matching TRBD1 (6 bases). The CDR3 runs to 16 residues. Germline V gene data show CDR1 as SGHTS and CDR2 as YDEGEE. V was shortened by 6 bases and J by 5 bases, with 23 bases between the two germline ends. The CDR3 is CASTKSGHRRKYGYTF. The CDR3 region has the DNA TGTGCCAGCACCAAATCGGGACACCGAAGAAAGTATGGCTACACCTTC.

The V call is TRBV5-6, the J call TRBJ2-3; D not certain. V lost 3 bases to trimming and J lost 5 bases, with 16 bases between them. Germline V gives CDR1 SGHDT, CDR2 YYEEEE. There are 15 residues in the CDR3. This chain's CDR3 is CASSYGWMFLDTQYF. The CDR3, as DNA: TGTGCCAGCAGCTACGGTTGGATGTTTTTAGATACGCAGTATTTT.

The chain couples TRBV19 to TRBJ2-1; the match to TRBD2 covers 7 bases. CDR1 is LNHDA and CDR2 is SQIVND in the germline V gene (reference sequence). The J segment lost 1 base and the V segment lost 5 bases, leaving 5 bases of the junction unmatched. The CDR3 runs 15 residues. The DNA of the CDR3 is TGTGCCAGTAGTTCTAGCGGCTCATCCTACAATGAGCAGTTCTTC. This gives the protein CASSSSGSSYNEQFF.

CDR3 residues: CASSSGTESSYEQYF. CDR3 nucleotides: TGTGCCAGCAGCTCCGGGACAGAGAGCTCCTACGAGCAGTACTTC. This rearrangement joins TRBV7-9 to TRBJ2-7; 7 nucleotides align to TRBD1. The length of the CDR3 is 15 residues. Germline lookup yields CDR1 SEHNR and CDR2 FQNEAQ (reference sequence). The ends lost 4 bases at V and 0 bases at J; junction bases unmatched: 6.

The chain uses TRBV15 and TRBJ1-5; TRBD1 might be the D (5 bases). The CDR3 has 14 residues. Germline V gene data show CDR1 as LNHNV and CDR2 as YYDKDF (reference sequence). V lost 6 bases, J lost 2 bases, and 11 bases lay in between. This CDR3 reads CATSLGVGNQPQHF. The CDR3 coding sequence is TGTGCCACCAGTTTGGGGGTCGGCAATCAGCCCCAGCATTTT.

This clone was seen just once. V and J are TRBV15 and TRBJ1-4, with D possibly being TRBD1 (5 bases). Trimming took 0 bases from V and 8 from J, leaving 10 bases between them. The germline V gene encodes CDR1 LNHNV and CDR2 YYDKDF (reference sequence). The CDR3 is made up of 14 amino acids. The CDR3 sequence: CATSRDIGGEKLFF. CDR3 in DNA: TGTGCCACCAGCAGAGATATCGGGGGGGAAAAACTGTTTTTT.

This rearrangement joins TRBV6-6 to TRBJ1-2; D is uncertain. V dropped 6 bases and J dropped 0 bases, with 11 bases sitting between them. The CDR3 consists of 14 residues. Germline V gives CDR1 MNHNY, CDR2 SVGAGI (reference sequence). CDR3 protein: CASSLDEANYGYTF. DNA for the CDR3: TGTGCCAGCAGCCTCGACGAGGCTAACTATGGCTACACCTTC.